This T cell receptor (beta chain) was sequenced for a study of shared clonotypes between healthy human individuals. On sorted subsets, replicate PCRs used 200 ng DNA, or 31,000 or so T cell genomes. Clones were sequenced by immunoSEQ multiplex PCR, and TCRdb holds only the in-frame ones, with some missing. The profile shows roughly 2,000,000 clones, approximately 94% of them singletons. CDR3 length: 15 residues. Trimming pared 5 bases from V and 0 bases from J, leaving 11 bases between. In germline, CDR1 is MNHEY, CDR2 SVGAGI. Terminally differentiated effector memory CD45RA+ cells were excluded from the naive CD8 cells, which were CD45RO-negative and positively selected for CCR7.

This sequence was found in a man aged 18 to 35 in good health. The sample comprised naive CD8+ T cells sorted from blood. The gene calls are TRBV6-5 and TRBJ2-1; D perhaps matches TRBD1 (6 bases). In DNA, the CDR3 is TGTGCCAGCAGTACCGACAGGCTCTCCTACAATGAGCAGTTCTTC. Translated, it gives CASSTDRLSYNEQFF.